The 8 T cell receptor beta chains reported below all come from one sample, sequenced in a study of neurological immune-mediated disorders. TCRdb ran MiXCR on the 5' RACE reads and lists one entry per CDR3 protein. The sample has tens of thousands of distinct CDR3 sequences, over 4.5% seen once. Source material: CD4+ T cells from blood. The receptors were sampled from a woman under 30 with multiple sclerosis.

This clonotype was picked up many times. The chain combines TRBV12-3 or TRBV12-4 with TRBJ1-1; 8 bases align to TRBD1. The CDR3 contains 16 residues. The V gene end was trimmed by 5 bases and the J gene end by 0 bases; junction bases not matched to a gene: 8. Here the CDR3 DNA reads TGTGCCAGCAGTCACGGACAGGGACGGATGAACACTGAAGCTTTCTTT. Its protein is CASSHGQGRMNTEAFF.

This clonotype has a count of ten or more. The chain couples TRBV4-1 to TRBJ1-1; D is ambiguous. Per the germline V gene, CDR1 is MGHRA and CDR2 is YSYEKL. The CDR3 consists of 18 residues. Trimming shortened V by 1 base and J by 0 bases, and 18 bases separated the two germline ends. Here the CDR3 reads CASSQAGTVSRLNTEAFF. The CDR3 DNA follows: TGCGCCAGCAGCCAAGCGGGAACAGTTTCAAGGTTGAACACTGAAGCTTTCTTT.

This clonotype has a handful of counts. The gene calls are TRBV20-1 and TRBJ2-1, with a weak D call TRBD1 (6 bases). The V end was cut by 0 bases, the J end by 4 bases, with 10 bases between. Germline lookup yields CDR1 DFQATT and CDR2 SNEGSKA (reference sequence). CDR3 length: 14 amino acids. This chain's CDR3 is CSAREGRGYNEQFF. CDR3 in DNA: TGCAGTGCTAGAGAGGGCAGGGGATACAATGAGCAGTTCTTC.

This clonotype was observed at least ten times. The chain links TRBV2 to TRBJ1-6, with D perhaps matching TRBD1 (5 bases). Germline V gene sequence: CDR1 SNHLY, CDR2 FYNNEI. Trimming cost V 7 bases and J 1 base, with 11 bases left between them. There are 15 residues in the CDR3. In DNA, the CDR3 is TGTGCCAGCAAGATCGGGGCGTCCTATAATTCACCCCTCCACTTT. Its protein is CASKIGASYNSPLHF.

In its sample, this clonotype was seen many times. The V and J genes are TRBV5-1 and TRBJ2-5; D gene uncertain. This CDR3 contains 13 residues. Trimming shortened V by 3 bases and J by 4 bases, and 10 bases separated the two germline ends. Germline V gene sequence: CDR1 SGHRS, CDR2 YFSETQ. CDR3 protein: CASSSTIRETQYF. The DNA of the CDR3 is TGCGCCAGCAGCTCAACGATACGAGAGACCCAGTACTTC.

This clonotype was detected many times. The gene calls are TRBV29-1 and TRBJ2-5; D may be TRBD1 (5 bases). The CDR3 extends over 12 amino acids. Germline V gene sequence: CDR1 SQVTM, CDR2 ANQGSEA. Between the trimmed V and J ends, which lost 2 bases and 5 bases, there was a span of 9 bases. The CDR3 protein is CSVEKGWETQYF. In nucleotides, the CDR3 is TGCAGCGTTGAAAAGGGGTGGGAGACCCAGTACTTC. Looking up the rest from reference TRBV29-1 and TRBJ2-5 gives the full variable domain: SAVISQKPSRDICQRGTSLTIQCQVDSQVTMMFWYRQQPGQSLTLIATANQGSEATYESGFVIDKFPISRPNLTFSTLTVSNMSPEDSSIYLCSVEKGWETQYFGPGTRLLVL.

This clonotype has at least ten counts. The rearrangement links TRBV7-8 to TRBJ2-7; D remains unclear. V lost 1 base to trimming and J lost 3 bases, with 7 bases between them. The germline V gene encodes CDR1 SGHVS and CDR2 FQNEAQ. The CDR3 has 13 amino acids. CDR3 amino acids: CASSLGPGYEQYV. The CDR3 bases are TGTGCCAGCAGCTTAGGTCCAGGCTACGAGCAGTACGTC.

This clonotype was observed a few times. The chain couples TRBV14 to TRBJ1-1; TRBD1 aligns across 9 bases. The CDR3 extends over 13 amino acids. Germline CDR1 and CDR2: SGHDN and FVKESK. The V and J ends lost 3 bases and 11 bases, in that order; junction bases with no gene match: 7. This chain's CDR3 is CASSHLGQGKAFF. The CDR3 nucleotides are TGTGCCAGCAGCCACCTTGGACAGGGGAAGGCTTTCTTT.